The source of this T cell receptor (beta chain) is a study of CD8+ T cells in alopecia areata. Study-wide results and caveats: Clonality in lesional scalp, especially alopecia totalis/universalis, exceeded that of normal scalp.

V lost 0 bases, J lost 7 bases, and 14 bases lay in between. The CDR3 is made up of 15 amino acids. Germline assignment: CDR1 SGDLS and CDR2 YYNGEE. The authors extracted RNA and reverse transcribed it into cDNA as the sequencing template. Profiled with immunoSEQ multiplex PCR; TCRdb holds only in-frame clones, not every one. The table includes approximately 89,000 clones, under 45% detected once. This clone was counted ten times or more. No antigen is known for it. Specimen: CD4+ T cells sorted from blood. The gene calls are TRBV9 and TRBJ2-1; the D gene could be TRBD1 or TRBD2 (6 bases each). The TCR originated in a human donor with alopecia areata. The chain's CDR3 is CASSVGSRGGNEQFF. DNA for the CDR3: TGTGCCAGCAGCGTAGGGTCCAGGGGAGGTAATGAGCAGTTCTTC.